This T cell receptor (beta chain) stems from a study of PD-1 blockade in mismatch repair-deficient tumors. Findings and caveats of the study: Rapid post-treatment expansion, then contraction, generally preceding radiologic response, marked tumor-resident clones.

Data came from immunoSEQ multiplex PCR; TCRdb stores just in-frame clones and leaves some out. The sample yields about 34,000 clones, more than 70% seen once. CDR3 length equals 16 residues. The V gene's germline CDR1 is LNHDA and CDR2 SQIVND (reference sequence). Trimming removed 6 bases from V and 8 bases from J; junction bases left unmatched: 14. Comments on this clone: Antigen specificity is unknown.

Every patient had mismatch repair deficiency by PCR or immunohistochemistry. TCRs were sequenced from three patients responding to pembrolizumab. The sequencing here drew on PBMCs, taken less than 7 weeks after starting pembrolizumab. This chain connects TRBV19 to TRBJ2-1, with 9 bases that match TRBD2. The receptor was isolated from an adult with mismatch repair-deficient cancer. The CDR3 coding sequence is TGTGCCAGTAGCCCAAAGCTAGCGGGACCGGACCATGAGCAGTTCTTC. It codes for CASSPKLAGPDHEQFF. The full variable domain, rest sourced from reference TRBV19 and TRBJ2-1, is DGGITQSPKYLFRKEGQNVTLSCEQNLNHDAMYWYRQDPGQGLRLIYYSQIVNDFQKGDIAEGYSVSREKKESFPLTVTSAQKNPTAFYLCASSPKLAGPDHEQFFGPGTRLTVL.